These 20 T cell receptor beta chains share one sample of origin, sequenced in a study of T cell changes during pregnancy in multiple sclerosis (dated by TCRdb to between 2017 and 2020). The library was made by the immunoSEQ multiplex PCR assay. In TCRdb, the immuneACCESS table is reduced to in-frame sequences with V and J assigned. These tables do not hold every clone; where another copy was compared, an unresolved V gene accounts for under half, and the others remain unexplained. This sample is represented by around 69,000 clones; roughly 90% of them were singletons. 1.4% of the sample is in the top ten clones. This specimen was peripheral blood, taken in the third trimester of pregnancy. Receptors originate from a female donor with multiple sclerosis, enrolled in a pregnancy study.

The chain employs TRBV6-1 and TRBJ2-2, with D tentatively TRBD1 (5 bases). CDR1 is MNHNS, CDR2 SASEGT, per germline. V was shortened by 3 bases and J by 3 bases, with 5 bases between the two germline ends. The length of the CDR3 is 13 residues. In DNA, the CDR3 is TGTGCCAGCAGTGACAGGGACACCGGGGAGCTGTTTTTT. This codes for CASSDRDTGELFF.

The gene calls are TRBV14 and TRBJ1-2; D remains ambiguous. The V end was cut by 0 bases, the J end by 2 bases, with 13 bases between. This CDR3 region has 16 residues. CDR1 and CDR2 (germline): SGHDN, FVKESK. The CDR3 spells CASSQDPSSDNYGYTF. DNA of the CDR3: TGTGCCAGCAGCCAAGATCCGAGTAGCGACAACTATGGCTACACCTTC.

This sequence joins TRBV7-3 and TRBJ2-2; a possible D gene is TRBD1 (5 bases). The germline V gene encodes CDR1 SGHTA and CDR2 FQGTGA. There are 16 residues in the CDR3. V lost 2 bases and J 0 bases, leaving 10 bases between the germline ends. The CDR3 nucleotides read TGTGCCAGCAGCTTATCAAGGACAACGAACACCGGGGAGCTGTTTTTT. Translating it yields CASSLSRTTNTGELFF.

The chain carries TRBV28 and TRBJ2-7, with D possibly matching TRBD2 (6 bases). Trimming stripped 5 bases from V and 1 base from J, with 15 bases between. The CDR3 sequence is 15 residues long. The germline V gene has CDR1 MDHEN and CDR2 SYDVKM. DNA of the CDR3: TGTGCCAGCAGTATTCGGGGGAGCCGATCCTACGAGCAGTACTTC. Its translation is CASSIRGSRSYEQYF. The full variable domain, rest sourced from reference TRBV28 and TRBJ2-7, is DVKVTQSSRYLVKRTGEKVFLECVQDMDHENMFWYRQDPGLGLRLIYFSYDVKMKEKGDIPEGYSVSREKKERFSLILESASTNQTSMYLCASSIRGSRSYEQYFGPGTRLTVT.

This rearrangement joins TRBV7-2 to TRBJ1-3, with a tentative D call TRBD1 (6 bases). The CDR3 has 15 amino acids. Trimming stripped 6 bases from V and 2 bases from J, with 14 bases between. Germline CDR1 reads SGHTA; CDR2 reads FQGNSA. The CDR3 bases are TGTGCCAGCAGATTCCAGGGGTGGGCTGGAAACACCATATATTTT. Protein product: CASRFQGWAGNTIYF.

The gene calls are TRBV19 and TRBJ2-7, with D possibly matching TRBD1 (5 bases). The ends were cut back, 3 bases at V and 7 bases at J, with 22 bases in the middle. The CDR3 spans 16 residues. Germline V gene sequence: CDR1 LNHDA, CDR2 SQIVND (reference sequence). In DNA, the CDR3 is TGTGCCAGTAGTATGGTATTGGGGCAGGCCATGGGGGAGCAGTACTTC. This codes for CASSMVLGQAMGEQYF. Full variable domain (outside the CDR3, taken from reference TRBV19 and TRBJ2-7): DGGITQSPKYLFRKEGQNVTLSCEQNLNHDAMYWYRQDPGQGLRLIYYSQIVNDFQKGDIAEGYSVSREKKESFPLTVTSAQKNPTAFYLCASSMVLGQAMGEQYFGPGTRLTVT.

The count of this clone is one. The gene calls are TRBV7-3 and TRBJ2-1; TRBD1 matches 11 bases. This CDR3 region has 14 residues. Unmatched junction bases numbered 6, after V lost 5 bases and J lost 9 bases. The V gene's germline CDR1 is SGHTA and CDR2 FQGTGA. The CDR3 sequence: CASSPRTGGGEQFF. The CDR3 nucleotides read TGTGCCAGCAGCCCCCGGACAGGGGGCGGTGAGCAGTTCTTC.

The chain links TRBV11-2 to TRBJ2-6; perhaps TRBD2 as D (6 bases). The V end was cut by 1 base, the J end by 0 bases, with 13 bases between. Germline CDR1 reads SGHAT; CDR2 reads FQNNGV. This CDR3 contains 18 residues. CDR3 DNA: TGTGCCAGCAGCTTAGTGTGGGACTCGAGCTCTGGGGCCAACGTCCTGACTTTC. Translated, it gives CASSLVWDSSSGANVLTF.

V gene TRBV18 combines with J gene TRBJ1-2; D possibly corresponds to TRBD1 (6 bases). Trimming took 6 bases from V and 5 from J, leaving 16 bases between them. The CDR3 loop spans 14 amino acids. CDR1 is KGHSH, CDR2 LQKENI, per germline. CDR3 DNA: TGTGCCAGCTCCGCAAACGGGGGGGCTTATGGCTACACCTTC. Translation: CASSANGGAYGYTF.

The gene calls are TRBV20-1 and TRBJ1-1, with D maybe TRBD1 (6 bases). The CDR3 loop spans 11 amino acids. Germline CDR1 DFQATT, CDR2 SNEGSKA (reference sequence). The V end was cut by 5 bases, the J end by 5 bases, with 9 bases between. For the CDR3, the DNA is TGCAGTGCTCACAGGGTAACTGAAGCTTTCTTT. This gives the protein CSAHRVTEAFF.

This chain uses TRBV15 with TRBJ2-1; 8 nucleotides align to TRBD2. CDR3 length equals 17 residues. The trim removed 0 bases at V and 4 bases at J, leaving 8 bases unmatched. CDR1 LNHNV and CDR2 YYDKDF come from the germline V gene (reference sequence). The CDR3 DNA reads TGTGCCACCAGCAGAGACCGGACCGGGGGGGCTTACAATGAGCAGTTCTTC. Its protein product is CATSRDRTGGAYNEQFF.

This rearrangement joins TRBV11-2 to TRBJ2-5; 9 nucleotides align to TRBD1. V shed 4 bases and J 3 bases; nucleotides not matched to a gene: 9. Germline CDR1 is SGHAT and CDR2 is FQNNGV. This CDR3 has 16 amino acids. In DNA form, the CDR3 reads TGTGCCAGCAGCTCCCCCTCCGGGACAGGGAAAGAGACCCAGTACTTC. It codes for CASSSPSGTGKETQYF.

This rearrangement joins TRBV5-5 to TRBJ1-3; a weak D match, TRBD1 (6 bases). This CDR3 contains 14 residues. Trimming stripped 3 bases from V and 4 bases from J, with 11 bases between. Germline-derived CDR1 and CDR2 are SGHKS and YYEKEE (reference sequence). CDR3 DNA sequence: TGTGCCAGCAGCTCTATAGACAGGGGAAACACCATATATTTT. Protein: CASSSIDRGNTIYF.

On this clone itself: Germline is not matched at one junction end, which may reflect a read error. The rearrangement links TRBV7-7 to TRBJ2-3; maybe TRBD2 (7 bases). CDR1 is SSHAT and CDR2 is FNYEAQ in the germline V gene (reference sequence). The CDR3 consists of 16 residues. The CDR3 DNA is TGTGCTAGCAGCTTAGGAGGGGGGGGGCCAGCAGATACGCAGTATTTT. This translates into CASSLGGGGPADTQYF.

The chain links TRBV2 to TRBJ2-1, with 8 bases that match TRBD1. This CDR3 comprises 15 residues. The germline CDR1 and CDR2 sequences are SNHLY and FYNNEI. The trim removed 6 bases at V and 3 bases at J, leaving 7 bases unmatched. CDR3 protein: CASRSRTGLYNEQFF. Written as DNA, the CDR3 is TGTGCCAGCAGGTCTAGGACAGGGCTCTACAATGAGCAGTTCTTC.

The chain recombines TRBV10-3 with TRBJ2-3; D is possibly TRBD2 (5 bases). Germline V gene lookup returns CDR1 ENHRY and CDR2 SYGVKD. The CDR3 is 15 amino acids. Trimming removed 4 bases from V and 1 base from J, with 12 bases in between. The CDR3 protein is CAISVGDGGTDTQYF. CDR3 nucleotides: TGTGCCATCAGTGTCGGGGATGGGGGCACAGATACGCAGTATTTT.

The chain has TRBV29-1 and TRBJ2-3; 8 bases fit TRBD2. This CDR3 has 16 residues. The germline gives CDR1 SQVTM, CDR2 ANQGSEA. V dropped 6 bases and J dropped 2; count of bases not matched to a gene: 13. The CDR3 protein is CSVVSWAGGLTDTQYF. The CDR3 DNA reads as TGCAGCGTGGTATCCTGGGCGGGGGGTCTCACAGATACGCAGTATTTT.

J is TRBJ2-7 and V is TRBV9, with 9 bases matching TRBD1. Per the germline V gene, CDR1 is SGDLS and CDR2 is YYNGEE. CDR3 length: 15 residues. The ends lost 3 bases at V and 2 bases at J; junction bases unmatched: 6. Here the CDR3 reads CASSEGQGAPYEQYF. In DNA, the CDR3 is TGTGCCAGCAGCGAGGGACAGGGCGCGCCCTACGAGCAGTACTTC.

The rearrangement links TRBV5-4 to TRBJ2-3, with 10 bases identical to TRBD1. V lost 3 bases and J lost 4; bases outside the gene matches: 8. The CDR3 is 16 residues long. Germline V gene data show CDR1 as SGHNT and CDR2 as YYREEE (reference sequence). CDR3 sequence (DNA): TGTGCCAGCAGCTCGCCGGGACAGGGGTCCGCAGATACGCAGTATTTT. Translating it yields CASSSPGQGSADTQYF.

The chain recombines TRBV18 with TRBJ2-6; TRBD1 is a possible D gene (5 bases). The germline V and J ends were trimmed by 0 bases and 2 bases, with 8 bases remaining between them. Germline values: CDR1 KGHSH, CDR2 LQKENI. This CDR3 is built from 16 residues. Written as DNA, the CDR3 is TGTGCCAGCTCACCACCAGGACAAACTGGGGCCAACGTCCTGACTTTC. It yields the protein CASSPPGQTGANVLTF.